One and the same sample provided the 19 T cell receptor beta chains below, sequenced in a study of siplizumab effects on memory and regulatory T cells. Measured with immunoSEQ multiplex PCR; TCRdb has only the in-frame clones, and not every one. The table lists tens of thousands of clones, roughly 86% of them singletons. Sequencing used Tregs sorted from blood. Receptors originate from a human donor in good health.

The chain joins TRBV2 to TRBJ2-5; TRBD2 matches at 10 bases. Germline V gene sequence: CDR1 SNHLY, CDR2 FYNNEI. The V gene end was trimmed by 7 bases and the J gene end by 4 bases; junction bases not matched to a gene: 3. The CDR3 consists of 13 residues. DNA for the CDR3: TGTGCCAGCACTAGCGGGGGAGGAGAGACCCAGTACTTC. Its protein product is CASTSGGGETQYF.

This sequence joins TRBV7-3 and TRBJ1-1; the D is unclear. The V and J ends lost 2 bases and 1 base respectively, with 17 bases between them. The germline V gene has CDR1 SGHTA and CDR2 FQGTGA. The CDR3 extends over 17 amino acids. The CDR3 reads CASSLFGPKKGNTEAFF. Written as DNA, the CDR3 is TGTGCCAGCAGCTTATTCGGGCCCAAAAAGGGGAACACTGAAGCTTTCTTT.

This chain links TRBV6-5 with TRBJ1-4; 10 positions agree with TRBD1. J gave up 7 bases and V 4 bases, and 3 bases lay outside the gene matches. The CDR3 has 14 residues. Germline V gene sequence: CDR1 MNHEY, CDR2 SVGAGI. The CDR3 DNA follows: TGTGCCAGCAGTTGGGGACAGGGGTTTGAAAAACTGTTTTTT. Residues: CASSWGQGFEKLFF.

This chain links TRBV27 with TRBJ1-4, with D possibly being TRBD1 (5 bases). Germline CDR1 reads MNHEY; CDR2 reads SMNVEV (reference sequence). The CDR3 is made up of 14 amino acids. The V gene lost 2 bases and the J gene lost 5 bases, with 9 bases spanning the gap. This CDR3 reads CASSLGGGNEKLFF. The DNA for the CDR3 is TGTGCCAGCAGTTTAGGGGGTGGGAATGAAAAACTGTTTTTT.

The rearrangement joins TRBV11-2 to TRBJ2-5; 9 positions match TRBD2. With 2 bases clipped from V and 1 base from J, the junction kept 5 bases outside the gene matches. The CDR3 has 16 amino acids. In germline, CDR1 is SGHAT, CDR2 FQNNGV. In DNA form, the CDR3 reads TGTGCCAGCAGCTTAAATAGCGGGGGCTTCCAAGAGACCCAGTACTTC. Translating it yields CASSLNSGGFQETQYF.

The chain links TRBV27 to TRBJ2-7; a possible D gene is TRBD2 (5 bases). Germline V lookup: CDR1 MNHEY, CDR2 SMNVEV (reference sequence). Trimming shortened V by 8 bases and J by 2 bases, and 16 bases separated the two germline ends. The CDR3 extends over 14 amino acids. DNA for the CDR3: TGTGCCAGCGTGCGGTCTGGAGGCCCCTACGAGCAGTACTTC. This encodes CASVRSGGPYEQYF.

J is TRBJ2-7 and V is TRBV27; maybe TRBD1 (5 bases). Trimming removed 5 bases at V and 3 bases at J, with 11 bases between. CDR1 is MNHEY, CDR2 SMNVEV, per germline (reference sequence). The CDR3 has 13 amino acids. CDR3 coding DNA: TGTGCCAGCAGTACCGGACAAATCTACGAGCAGTACTTC. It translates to CASSTGQIYEQYF.

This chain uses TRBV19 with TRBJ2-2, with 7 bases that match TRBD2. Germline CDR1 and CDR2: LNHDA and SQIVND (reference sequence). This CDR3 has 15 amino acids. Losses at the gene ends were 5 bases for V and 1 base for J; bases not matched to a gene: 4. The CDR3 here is CASSGRGVNTGELFF. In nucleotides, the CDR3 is TGTGCCAGTAGTGGGAGGGGAGTGAACACCGGGGAGCTGTTTTTT.

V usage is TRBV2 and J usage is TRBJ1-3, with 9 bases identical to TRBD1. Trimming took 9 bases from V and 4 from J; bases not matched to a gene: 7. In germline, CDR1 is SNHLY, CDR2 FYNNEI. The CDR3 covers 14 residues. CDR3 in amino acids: CASTRTGAGNTIYF. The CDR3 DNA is TGTGCCAGTACTAGGACAGGGGCCGGAAACACCATATATTTT.

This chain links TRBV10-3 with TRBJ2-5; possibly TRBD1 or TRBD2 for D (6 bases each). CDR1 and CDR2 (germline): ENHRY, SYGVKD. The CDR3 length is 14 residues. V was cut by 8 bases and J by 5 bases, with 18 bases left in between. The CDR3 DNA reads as TGTGCCATCGGGGGCACCCGGAGGGAGGAGACCCAGTACTTC. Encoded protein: CAIGGTRREETQYF.

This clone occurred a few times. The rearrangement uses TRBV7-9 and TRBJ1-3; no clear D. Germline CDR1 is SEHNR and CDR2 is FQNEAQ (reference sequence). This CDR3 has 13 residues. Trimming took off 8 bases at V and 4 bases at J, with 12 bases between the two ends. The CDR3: CASPLERGNTIYF. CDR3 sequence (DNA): TGTGCCAGCCCCTTGGAAAGAGGAAACACCATATATTTT.

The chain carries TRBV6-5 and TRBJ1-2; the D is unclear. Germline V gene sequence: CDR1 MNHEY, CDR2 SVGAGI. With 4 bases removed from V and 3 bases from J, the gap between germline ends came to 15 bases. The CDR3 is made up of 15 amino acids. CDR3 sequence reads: CASSFLRTGYYGYTF. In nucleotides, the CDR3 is TGTGCCAGCAGTTTCCTAAGGACGGGGTACTATGGCTACACCTTC.

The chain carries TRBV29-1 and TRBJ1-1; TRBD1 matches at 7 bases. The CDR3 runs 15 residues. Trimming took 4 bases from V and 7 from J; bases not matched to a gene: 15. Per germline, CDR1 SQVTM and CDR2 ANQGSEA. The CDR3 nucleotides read TGCAGCGTTGGTCCTAGGACAGACAACAGGGGTGAAGCTTTCTTT. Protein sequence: CSVGPRTDNRGEAFF.

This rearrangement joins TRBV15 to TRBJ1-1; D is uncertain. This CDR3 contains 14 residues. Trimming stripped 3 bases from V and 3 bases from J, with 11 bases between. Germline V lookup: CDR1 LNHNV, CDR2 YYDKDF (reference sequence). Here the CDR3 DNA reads TGTGCCACCAGCAGGGACTTGAGTTACACTGAAGCTTTCTTT. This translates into CATSRDLSYTEAFF.

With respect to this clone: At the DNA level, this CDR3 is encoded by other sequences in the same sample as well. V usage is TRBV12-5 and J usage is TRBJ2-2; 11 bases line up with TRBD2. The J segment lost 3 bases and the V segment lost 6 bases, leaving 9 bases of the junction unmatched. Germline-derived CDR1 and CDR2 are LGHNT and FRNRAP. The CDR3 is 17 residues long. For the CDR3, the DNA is TGTGCTAGTGGCCCCCCTCTAGCGGGGGGTTACACCGGGGAGCTGTTTTTT. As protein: CASGPPLAGGYTGELFF.

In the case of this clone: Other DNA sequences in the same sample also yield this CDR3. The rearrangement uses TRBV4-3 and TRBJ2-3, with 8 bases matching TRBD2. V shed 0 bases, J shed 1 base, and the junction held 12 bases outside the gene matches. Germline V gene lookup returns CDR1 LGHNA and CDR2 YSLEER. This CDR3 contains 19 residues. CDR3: CASSQDAWRWRGGTDTQYF. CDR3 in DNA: TGCGCCAGCAGCCAAGATGCATGGAGGTGGCGGGGGGGCACAGATACGCAGTATTTT.

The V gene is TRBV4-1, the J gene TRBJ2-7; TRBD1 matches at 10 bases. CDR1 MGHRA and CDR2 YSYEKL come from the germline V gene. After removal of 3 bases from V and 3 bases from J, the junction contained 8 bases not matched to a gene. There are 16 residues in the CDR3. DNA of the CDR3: TGCGCCAGCAGCCAGCGAGGCGGGACAGGGGTCTACGAGCAGTACTTC. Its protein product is CASSQRGGTGVYEQYF.

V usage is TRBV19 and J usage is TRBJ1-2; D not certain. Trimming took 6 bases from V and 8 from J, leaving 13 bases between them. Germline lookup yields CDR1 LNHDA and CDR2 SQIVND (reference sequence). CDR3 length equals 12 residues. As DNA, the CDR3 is TGTGCCAGTAGCGACGGAGGTCTCGGCTACACCTTC. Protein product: CASSDGGLGYTF. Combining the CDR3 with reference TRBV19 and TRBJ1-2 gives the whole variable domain DGGITQSPKYLFRKEGQNVTLSCEQNLNHDAMYWYRQDPGQGLRLIYYSQIVNDFQKGDIAEGYSVSREKKESFPLTVTSAQKNPTAFYLCASSDGGLGYTFGSGTRLTVV.

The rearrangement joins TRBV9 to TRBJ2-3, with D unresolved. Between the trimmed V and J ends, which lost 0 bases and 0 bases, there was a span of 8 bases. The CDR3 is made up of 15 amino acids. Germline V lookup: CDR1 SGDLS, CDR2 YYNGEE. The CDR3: CASSVDIQSTDTQYF. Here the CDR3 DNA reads TGTGCCAGCAGCGTAGATATCCAGAGCACAGATACGCAGTATTTT.